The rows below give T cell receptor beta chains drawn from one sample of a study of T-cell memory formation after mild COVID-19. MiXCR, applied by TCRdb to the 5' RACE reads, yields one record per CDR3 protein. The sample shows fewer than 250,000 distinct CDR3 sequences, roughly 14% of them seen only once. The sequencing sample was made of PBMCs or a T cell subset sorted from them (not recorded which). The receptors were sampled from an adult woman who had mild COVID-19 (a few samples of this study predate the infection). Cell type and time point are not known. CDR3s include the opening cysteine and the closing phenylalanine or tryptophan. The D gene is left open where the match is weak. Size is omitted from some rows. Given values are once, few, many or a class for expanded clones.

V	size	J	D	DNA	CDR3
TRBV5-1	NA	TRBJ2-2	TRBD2	TGCGCCAGCAGCTTAAGCGGGGGCACCGGGGAGCTGTTTTTT	CASSLSGGTGELFF
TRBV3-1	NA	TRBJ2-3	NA	TGTGCCAGCAGCCGGACGGGACGAGATACGCAGTATTTT	CASSRTGRDTQYF
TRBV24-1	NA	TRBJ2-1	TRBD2	TGTGCCACCATGACTAGCGGGAGGCTAAACGAGCAGTTCTTC	CATMTSGRLNEQFF
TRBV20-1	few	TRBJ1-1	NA	TGCAGCGAAAGTGACAGGTTTTTAACTGAAGCTTTCTTT	CSESDRFLTEAFF
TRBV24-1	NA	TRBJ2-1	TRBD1	TGTGCCACCAAGGGACAGGGATATAACAATGAGCAGTTCTTC	CATKGQGYNNEQFF
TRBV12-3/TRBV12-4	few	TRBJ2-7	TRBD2	TGTGCCAGCAGTTTAGGGAGCGGGAAATACGAGCAGTACTTC	CASSLGSGKYEQYF
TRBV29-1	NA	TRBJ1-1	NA	TGCAGCGTTGACAGGGGATCGAACACTGAAGCTTTCTTT	CSVDRGSNTEAFF
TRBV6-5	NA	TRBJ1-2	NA	TGTGCCAGCAGTTTAAGACAGTCCTATGGCTACACCTTC	CASSLRQSYGYTF
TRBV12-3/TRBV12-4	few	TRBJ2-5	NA	TGTGCCAGCAGTTCACCGACAGGGAGGAGGGGGGAGACCCAGTACTTC	CASSSPTGRRGETQYF
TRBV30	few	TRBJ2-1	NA	TGTGCCTGGAGTGTACTTAGGGTTGGGGATGAGCAGTTCTTC	CAWSVLRVGDEQFF
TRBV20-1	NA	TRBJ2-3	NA	TGCAGTGCTACACGCTTAAGAGACAACACAGATACGCAGTATTTT	CSATRLRDNTDTQYF
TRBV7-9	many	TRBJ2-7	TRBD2	TGTGCCAGCAGCAAAGCCCCGGGACTAGATTTGGGGGAGCAGTACTTC	CASSKAPGLDLGEQYF
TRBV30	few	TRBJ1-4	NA	TGTGCCTGGGGAATCGGGAATGAAAAACTGTTTTTT	CAWGIGNEKLFF
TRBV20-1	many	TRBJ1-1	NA	TGCAGTGCTAGGAGACAGCTGAACACTGAAGCTTTCTTT	CSARRQLNTEAFF
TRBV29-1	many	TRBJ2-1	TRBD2	TGCAGCGTCGAGCGGGGGACCTCTTACAATGAGCAGTTCTTC	CSVERGTSYNEQFF
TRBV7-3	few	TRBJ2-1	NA	TGTGCCAGCAGCTTAACCCTTGAGAAGAATGAGCAGTTCTTC	CASSLTLEKNEQFF
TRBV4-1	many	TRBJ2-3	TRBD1	TGCGCCAGCAGCCAACCTCCGAGGGACAGTTTCCGCACAGATACGCAGTATTTT	CASSQPPRDSFRTDTQYF
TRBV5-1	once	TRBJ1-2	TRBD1	TGCGCCAGCAGCCCTTCGACAGGGGGCAGTGGCTACACCTTC	CASSPSTGGSGYTF
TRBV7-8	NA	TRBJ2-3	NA	TGTGCCAGCAGCAATGCCAGGGCGACGACAAGAGATACGCAGTATTTT	CASSNARATTRDTQYF